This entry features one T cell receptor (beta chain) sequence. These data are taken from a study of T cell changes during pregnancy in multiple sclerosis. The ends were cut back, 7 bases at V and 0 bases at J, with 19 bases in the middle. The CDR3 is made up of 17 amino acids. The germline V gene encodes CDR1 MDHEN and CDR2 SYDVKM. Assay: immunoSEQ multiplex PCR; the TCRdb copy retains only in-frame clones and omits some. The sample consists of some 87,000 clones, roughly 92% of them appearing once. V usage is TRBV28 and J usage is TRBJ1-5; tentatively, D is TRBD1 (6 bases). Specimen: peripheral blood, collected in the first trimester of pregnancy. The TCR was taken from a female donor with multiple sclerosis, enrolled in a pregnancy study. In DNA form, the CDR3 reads TGTGCCAGCACCCTTTCGGGGATGGGACATAGCAATCAGCCCCAGCATTTT. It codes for CASTLSGMGHSNQPQHF.